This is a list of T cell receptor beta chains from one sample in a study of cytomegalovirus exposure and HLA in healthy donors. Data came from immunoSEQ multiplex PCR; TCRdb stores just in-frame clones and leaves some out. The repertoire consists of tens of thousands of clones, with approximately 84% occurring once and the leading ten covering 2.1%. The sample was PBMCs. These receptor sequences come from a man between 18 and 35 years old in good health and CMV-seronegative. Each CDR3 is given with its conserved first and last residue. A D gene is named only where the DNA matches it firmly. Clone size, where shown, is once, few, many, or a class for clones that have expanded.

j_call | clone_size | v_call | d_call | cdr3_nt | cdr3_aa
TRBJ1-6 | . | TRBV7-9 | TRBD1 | TGTGCCAGCACAGGACAGGGAAATTCACCCCTCCACTTT | CASTGQGNSPLHF
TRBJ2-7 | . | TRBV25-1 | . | TGTGCCAGCAGTCTAGGGGGAGCAACCTACGAGCAGTACTTC | CASSLGGATYEQYF
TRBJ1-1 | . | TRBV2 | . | TGTGCCACCTCGATCCGGGGAGCTTTCTTT | CATSIRGAFF
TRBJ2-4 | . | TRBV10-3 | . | TGTGCCATCTGGGGCAGGTCTAGCGACGATGGCATTCAGTACTTC | CAIWGRSSDDGIQYF
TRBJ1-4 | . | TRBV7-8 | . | TGTGCCAGCAGCCCGAGCCGGACTAATGAAAAACTGTTTTTT | CASSPSRTNEKLFF
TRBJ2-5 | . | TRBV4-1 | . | TGCGCCAGCAGCCAAGATCCTGGGCCGCTGGTGGAGACCCAGTACTTC | CASSQDPGPLVETQYF
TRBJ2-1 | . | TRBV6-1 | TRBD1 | TGTGCCAGCAGTGAGGGGGACAGGACCCTCTTTTTCGATGAGCAGTTCTTC | CASSEGDRTLFFDEQFF
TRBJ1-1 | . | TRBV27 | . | TGTGCCAGCAGTCCCGGTCAGGGACTGCAAAACACTGAAGCTTTCTTT | CASSPGQGLQNTEAFF
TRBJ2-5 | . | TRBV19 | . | TGTGCCAGTAGACTACAAGAGACCCAGTACTTC | CASRLQETQYF
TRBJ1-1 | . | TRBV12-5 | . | TGTGCTAGTGGTTTGGCCTATAACACTGAAGCTTTCTTT | CASGLAYNTEAFF
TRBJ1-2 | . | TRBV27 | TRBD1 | TGTGCCAGCAGGGGACAGCCTAACTATGGCTACACCTTC | CASRGQPNYGYTF
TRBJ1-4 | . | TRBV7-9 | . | TGTGCCAGCAGCCCCGACAGCCCAACTAATGAAAAACTGTTTTTT | CASSPDSPTNEKLFF
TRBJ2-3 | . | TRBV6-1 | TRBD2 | TGTGCCAGCAGTGCGGAACCTGGACTAGCGGGAGGAGATACGCAGTATTTT | CASSAEPGLAGGDTQYF
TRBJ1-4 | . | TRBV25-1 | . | TGTGCCAGCACGAAGGCAGGCAACAATGAAAAACTGTTTTTT | CASTKAGNNEKLFF
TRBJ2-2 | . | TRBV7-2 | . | TGTGCCAGCAGAAGGACATTGAACACCGGGGAGCTGTTTTTT | CASRRTLNTGELFF
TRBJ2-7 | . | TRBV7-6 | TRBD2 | TGTGCCAGCAGCTTTAGCGCTAGCGGGGTTTCTGCTGGGCGACAGTACTTC | CASSFSASGVSAGRQYF
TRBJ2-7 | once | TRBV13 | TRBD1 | TGTGCCAGCAGCCGGGACAGGGTGACGGGGGAGCAGTACTTC | CASSRDRVTGEQYF
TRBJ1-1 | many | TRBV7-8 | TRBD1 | TGTGCCAGCAGACTGGCGGGACAGAACGAAGCTTTCTTT | CASRLAGQNEAFF
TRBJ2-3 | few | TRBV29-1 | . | TGCAGCGTTGACAGGGCAGATACGCAGTATTTT | CSVDRADTQYF
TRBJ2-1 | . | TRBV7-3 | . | TGTGCCAGCAGTCAAAGGGGTGTCGCGCGAGGGGGCTACAATGAGCAGTTCTTC | CASSQRGVARGGYNEQFF
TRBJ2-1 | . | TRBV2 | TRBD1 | TGTGCCAGCAGTGGACAGGGCTTATGGGATGAGCAGTTCTTC | CASSGQGLWDEQFF
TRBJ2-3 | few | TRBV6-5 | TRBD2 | TGTGCCAGCAGTTCGAGCGGGGCGGGTGCAGATACGCAGTATTTT | CASSSSGAGADTQYF
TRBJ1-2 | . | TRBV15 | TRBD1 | TGTGCCACCAGCAGGGACAGGGCCGGTAACTATGGCTACACCTTC | CATSRDRAGNYGYTF
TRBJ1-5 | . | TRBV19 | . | TGTGCCAGTAATCGACTTGGGGGCGACCAGCCCCAGCATTTT | CASNRLGGDQPQHF